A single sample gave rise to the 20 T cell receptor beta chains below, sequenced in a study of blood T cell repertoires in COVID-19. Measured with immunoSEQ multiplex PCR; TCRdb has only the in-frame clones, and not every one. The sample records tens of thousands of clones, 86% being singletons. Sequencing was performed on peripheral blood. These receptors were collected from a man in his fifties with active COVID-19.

This chain's CDR3 is CASSGTGGLAGYEQYF. The CDR3 DNA is TGTGCCAGCAGTGGGACAGGGGGACTAGCGGGTTACGAGCAGTACTTC. The V and J genes are TRBV6-2 or TRBV6-3 and TRBJ2-7; D perhaps matches TRBD2 (12 bases). Germline assignment: CDR1 MNHEY and CDR2 SVGEGT. CDR3 size: 16 residues. V lost 5 bases and J lost 4, with 21 bases in between.

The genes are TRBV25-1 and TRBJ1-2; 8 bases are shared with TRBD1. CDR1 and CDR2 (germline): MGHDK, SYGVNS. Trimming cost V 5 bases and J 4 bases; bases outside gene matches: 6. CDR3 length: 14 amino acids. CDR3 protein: CASSPQGAVYGYTF. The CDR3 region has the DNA TGTGCCAGCAGTCCCCAGGGGGCGGTCTATGGCTACACCTTC.

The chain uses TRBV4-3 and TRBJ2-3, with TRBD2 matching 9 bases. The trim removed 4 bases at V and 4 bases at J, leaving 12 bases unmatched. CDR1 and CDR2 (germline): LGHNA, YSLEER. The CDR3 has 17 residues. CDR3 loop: CASSPGLAMPRADTQYF. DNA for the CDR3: TGCGCCAGCAGCCCCGGACTAGCGATGCCTAGGGCAGATACGCAGTATTTT.

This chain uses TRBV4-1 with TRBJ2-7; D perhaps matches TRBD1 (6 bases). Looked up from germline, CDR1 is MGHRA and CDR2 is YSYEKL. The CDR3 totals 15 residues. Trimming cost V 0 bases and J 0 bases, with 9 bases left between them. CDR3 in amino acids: CASSQEEDSSYEQYF. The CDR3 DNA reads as TGCGCCAGCAGCCAAGAGGAGGACAGCTCCTACGAGCAGTACTTC.

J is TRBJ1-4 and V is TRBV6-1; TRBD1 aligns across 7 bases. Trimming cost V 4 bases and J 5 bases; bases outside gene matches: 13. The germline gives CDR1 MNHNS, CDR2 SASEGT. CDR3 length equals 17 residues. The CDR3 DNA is TGTGCCAGCAGTGCGACCCTCGGACAGGCTGGAAATGAAAAACTGTTTTTT. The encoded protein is CASSATLGQAGNEKLFF.

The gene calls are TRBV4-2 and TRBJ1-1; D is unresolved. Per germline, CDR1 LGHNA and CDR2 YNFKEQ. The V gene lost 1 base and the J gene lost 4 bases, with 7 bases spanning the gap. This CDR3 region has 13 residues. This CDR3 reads CASSQGAGTEAFF. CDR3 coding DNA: TGTGCCAGCAGCCAAGGGGCCGGCACTGAAGCTTTCTTT.

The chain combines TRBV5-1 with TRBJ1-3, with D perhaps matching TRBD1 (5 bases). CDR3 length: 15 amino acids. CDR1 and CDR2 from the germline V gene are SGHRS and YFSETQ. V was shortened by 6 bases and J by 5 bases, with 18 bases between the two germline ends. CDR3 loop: CASIIDRPPRNTIYF. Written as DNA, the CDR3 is TGCGCCAGCATCATCGACAGACCTCCGAGAAACACCATATATTTT. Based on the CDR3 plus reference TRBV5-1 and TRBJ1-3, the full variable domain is KAGVTQTPRYLIKTRGQQVTLSCSPISGHRSVSWYQQTPGQGLQFLFEYFSETQRNKGNFPGRFSGRQFSNSRSEMNVSTLELGDSALYLCASIIDRPPRNTIYFGEGSWLTVV.

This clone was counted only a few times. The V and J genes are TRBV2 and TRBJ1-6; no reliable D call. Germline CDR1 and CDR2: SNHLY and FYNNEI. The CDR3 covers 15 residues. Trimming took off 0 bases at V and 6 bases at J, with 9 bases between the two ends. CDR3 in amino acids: CASSEAWARNSPLHF. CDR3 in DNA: TGTGCCAGCAGTGAAGCGTGGGCGCGTAATTCACCCCTCCACTTT.

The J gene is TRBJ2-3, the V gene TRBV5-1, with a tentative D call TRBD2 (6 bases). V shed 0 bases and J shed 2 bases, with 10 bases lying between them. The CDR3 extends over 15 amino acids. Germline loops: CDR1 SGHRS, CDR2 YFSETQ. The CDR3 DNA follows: TGCGCCAGCAGCTTGGATGCGGGGCCCACAGATACGCAGTATTTT. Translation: CASSLDAGPTDTQYF. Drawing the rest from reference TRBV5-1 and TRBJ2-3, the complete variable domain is KAGVTQTPRYLIKTRGQQVTLSCSPISGHRSVSWYQQTPGQGLQFLFEYFSETQRNKGNFPGRFSGRQFSNSRSEMNVSTLELGDSALYLCASSLDAGPTDTQYFGPGTRLTVL.

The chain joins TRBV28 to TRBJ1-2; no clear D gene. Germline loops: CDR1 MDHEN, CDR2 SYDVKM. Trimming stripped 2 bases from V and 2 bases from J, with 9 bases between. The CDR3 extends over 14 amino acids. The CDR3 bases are TGTGCCAGCAGTTTACCTATTCCCAACTATGGCTACACCTTC. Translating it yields CASSLPIPNYGYTF.

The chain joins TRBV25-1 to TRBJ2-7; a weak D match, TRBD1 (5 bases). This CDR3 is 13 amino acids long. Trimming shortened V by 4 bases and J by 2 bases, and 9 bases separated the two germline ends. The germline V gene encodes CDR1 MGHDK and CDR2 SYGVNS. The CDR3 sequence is CASSVGVTYEQYF. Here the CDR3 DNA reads TGTGCCAGCAGTGTAGGGGTAACCTACGAGCAGTACTTC.

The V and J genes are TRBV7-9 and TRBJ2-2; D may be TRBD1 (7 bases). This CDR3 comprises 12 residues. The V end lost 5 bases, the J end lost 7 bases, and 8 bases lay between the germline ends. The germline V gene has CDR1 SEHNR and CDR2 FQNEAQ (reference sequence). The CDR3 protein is CASSQGGGELFF. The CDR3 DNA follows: TGTGCCAGCAGCCAGGGGGGCGGGGAGCTGTTTTTT.

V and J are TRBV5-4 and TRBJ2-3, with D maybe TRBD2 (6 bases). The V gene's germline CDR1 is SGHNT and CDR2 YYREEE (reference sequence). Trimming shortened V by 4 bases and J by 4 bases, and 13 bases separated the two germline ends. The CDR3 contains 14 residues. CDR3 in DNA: TGTGCCAGCAGCCCTCCGACTAGGGCAGATACGCAGTATTTT. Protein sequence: CASSPPTRADTQYF.

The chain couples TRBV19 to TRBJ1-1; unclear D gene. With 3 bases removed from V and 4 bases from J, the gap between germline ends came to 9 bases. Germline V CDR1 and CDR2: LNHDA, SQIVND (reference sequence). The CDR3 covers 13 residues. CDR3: CASSISRSTEAFF. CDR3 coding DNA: TGTGCCAGTAGTATCAGCAGGTCCACTGAAGCTTTCTTT. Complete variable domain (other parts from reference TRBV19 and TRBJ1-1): DGGITQSPKYLFRKEGQNVTLSCEQNLNHDAMYWYRQDPGQGLRLIYYSQIVNDFQKGDIAEGYSVSREKKESFPLTVTSAQKNPTAFYLCASSISRSTEAFFGQGTRLTVV.

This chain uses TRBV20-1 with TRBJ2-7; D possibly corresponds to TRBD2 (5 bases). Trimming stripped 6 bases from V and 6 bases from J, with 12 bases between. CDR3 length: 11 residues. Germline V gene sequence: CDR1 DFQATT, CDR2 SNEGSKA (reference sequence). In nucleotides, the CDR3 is TGCAGTGCCATCGACTACTTCGAGCAGTACTTC. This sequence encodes CSAIDYFEQYF.

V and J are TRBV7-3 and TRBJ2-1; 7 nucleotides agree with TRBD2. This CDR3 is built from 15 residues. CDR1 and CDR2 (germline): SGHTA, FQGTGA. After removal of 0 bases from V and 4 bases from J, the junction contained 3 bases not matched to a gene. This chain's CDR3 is CASSLTGEGYNEQFF. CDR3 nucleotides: TGTGCCAGCAGCTTAACCGGGGAGGGTTACAATGAGCAGTTCTTC.

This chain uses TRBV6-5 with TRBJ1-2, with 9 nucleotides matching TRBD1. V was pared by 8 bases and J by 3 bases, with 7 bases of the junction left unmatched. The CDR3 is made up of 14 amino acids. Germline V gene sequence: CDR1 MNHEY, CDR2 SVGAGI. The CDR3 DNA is TGTGCCAGCTCAAACAGGGGGCCGGACTATGGCTACACCTTC. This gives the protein CASSNRGPDYGYTF.

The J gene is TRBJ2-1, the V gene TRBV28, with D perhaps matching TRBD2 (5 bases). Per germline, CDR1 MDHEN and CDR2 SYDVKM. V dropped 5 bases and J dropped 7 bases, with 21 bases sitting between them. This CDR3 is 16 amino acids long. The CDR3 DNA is TGTGCCAGCAGTCCCCTCGGAGACATGGAGGTTAATGAGCAGTTCTTC. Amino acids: CASSPLGDMEVNEQFF.

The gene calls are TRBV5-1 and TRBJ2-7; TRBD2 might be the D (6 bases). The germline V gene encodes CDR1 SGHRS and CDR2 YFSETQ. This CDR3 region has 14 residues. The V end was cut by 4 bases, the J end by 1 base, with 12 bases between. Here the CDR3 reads CASSTPGRSYEQYF. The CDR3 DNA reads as TGCGCCAGCAGCACCCCCGGGAGATCCTACGAGCAGTACTTC.

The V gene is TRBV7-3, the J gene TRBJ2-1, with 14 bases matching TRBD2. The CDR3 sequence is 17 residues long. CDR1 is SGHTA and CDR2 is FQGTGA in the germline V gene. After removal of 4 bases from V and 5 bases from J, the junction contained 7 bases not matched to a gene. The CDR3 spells CASSSTSGGAEDNEQFF. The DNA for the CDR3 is TGTGCCAGCAGCTCGACTAGCGGGGGGGCCGAGGACAATGAGCAGTTCTTC.